This T cell receptor beta chain was observed in a study of shared clonotypes between healthy human individuals. Background on the study: Each donor's CD4 naive and CD4 memory cells filled three plates apiece, CD8 naive two, and CD8 memory one. Study findings and constraints: Across subsets, estimated richness was generally greater for naive than for memory populations.

As to this clone: What it recognizes is unknown.

CDR3 length: 19 residues. The germline CDR1 and CDR2 sequences are MDHEN and SYDVKM. Deletions cut 2 bases from V and 10 bases from J, with 30 bases between. Sequencing used immunoSEQ multiplex PCR; TCRdb keeps in-frame clones, though not all of them. The table records approximately 1.1 million clones, about 84% of them present only once. Sequences were obtained from memory CD4+ T cells from PBMCs. This sample's subset: CD45RA-negative fraction. The receptor was isolated from a man aged 18 to 35 in good health. Some clones in this sample may be carry-over from other donors' samples. The rearrangement uses TRBV28 and TRBJ2-1; TRBD1 or TRBD2 may be the D gene (5 bases each). CDR3 in amino acids: CASSLNRRLRGARVVEQFF. The CDR3 nucleotides read TGTGCCAGCAGTTTAAACCGGAGACTACGAGGGGCGCGGGTTGTGGAGCAGTTCTTC. The entire variable domain, with the rest obtained from reference TRBV28 and TRBJ2-1, is as follows: DVKVTQSSRYLVKRTGEKVFLECVQDMDHENMFWYRQDPGLGLRLIYFSYDVKMKEKGDIPEGYSVSREKKERFSLILESASTNQTSMYLCASSLNRRLRGARVVEQFFGPGTRLTVL.